These 9 T cell receptor beta chains share one sample of origin, sequenced in a study of OX40 agonist ivuxolimab in advanced cancers. Clones were sequenced by immunoSEQ multiplex PCR, and TCRdb holds only the in-frame ones, with some missing. In the table there are fewer than 110,000 clones, around 93% of which are singletons. This sample comprised CD4+ or CD8+ T cells sorted from blood, obtained in a trial of the OX40 agonist ivuxolimab. These receptors were taken from an adult with an advanced solid tumor such as melanoma, head and neck, liver or kidney cancer.

The CDR3: CASGLGFFGYTF. CDR3 DNA sequence: TGTGCCAGCGGTTTGGGGTTCTTTGGCTACACCTTC. The chain links TRBV7-8 to TRBJ1-2; D uncertain. Trimming took 8 bases from V and 7 from J, leaving 14 bases between them. Germline V CDR1 and CDR2: SGHVS, FQNEAQ. The CDR3 is 12 amino acids.

The count of this clone is one. This chain connects TRBV19 to TRBJ1-1, with D tentatively TRBD1 (5 bases). CDR1 LNHDA and CDR2 SQIVND come from the germline V gene (reference sequence). Trimming left V 6 bases short and J 7 bases short, with 12 bases between. This CDR3 is built from 12 residues. CDR3 sequence (DNA): TGTGCCAGTAGCTTGCGGGACGTTGAAGCTTTCTTT. Protein product: CASSLRDVEAFF.

The V gene is TRBV30, the J gene TRBJ1-2, with TRBD1 matching over 8 bases. This CDR3 region has 13 residues. J lost 6 bases, V lost 1 base, and 4 bases had no gene match. The V gene's germline CDR1 is GTSNPN and CDR2 SVGIG (reference sequence). The CDR3 region is CAWSEWTGNGYTF. CDR3 DNA sequence: TGTGCCTGGAGTGAGTGGACAGGGAATGGCTACACCTTC.

This clone was seen only once. The chain recombines TRBV30 with TRBJ2-5, with D possibly TRBD2 on 6 matching bases. The ends were cut back, 1 base at V and 2 bases at J, with 14 bases in the middle. The germline CDR1 and CDR2 sequences are GTSNPN and SVGIG (reference sequence). The CDR3 extends over 15 amino acids. The CDR3 DNA sequence: TGTGCCTGGAGTGCGTACGTACTAGCACAAGAGACCCAGTACTTC. As protein: CAWSAYVLAQETQYF. The whole variable domain, filled in from reference TRBV30 and TRBJ2-5, reads SQTIHQWPATLVQPVGSPLSLECTVEGTSNPNLYWYRQAAGRGLQLLFYSVGIGQISSEVPQNLSASRPQDRQFILSSKKLLLSDSGFYLCAWSAYVLAQETQYFGPGTRLLVL.

CDR3 coding DNA: TGTGCCAGCAGCCAGACTAGCGGCAAAAACATTCAGTACTTC. Protein product: CASSQTSGKNIQYF. The rearrangement uses TRBV7-9 and TRBJ2-4, with 9 positions matching TRBD2. Per germline, CDR1 SEHNR and CDR2 FQNEAQ (reference sequence). The CDR3 spans 14 residues. The trim removed 5 bases at V and 3 bases at J, leaving 2 bases unmatched.

CDR3 sequence reads: CASSLVAGGTTQYF. The DNA of the CDR3 is TGTGCCAGCAGCTTAGTAGCAGGCGGCACTACCCAGTACTTC. V is TRBV7-2 and J is TRBJ2-5; D gene uncertain. The germline V gene encodes CDR1 SGHTA and CDR2 FQGNSA. CDR3 length equals 14 residues. The V end lost 1 base, the J end lost 8 bases, and 14 bases lay between the germline ends.

J is TRBJ1-6 and V is TRBV25-1; D is unresolved. Deletions cut 5 bases from V and 7 bases from J, with 18 bases between. CDR1 is MGHDK, CDR2 SYGVNS, per germline. CDR3 length: 16 residues. DNA for the CDR3: TGTGCCAGCAGTAGCTCCTCTCCAGGTTCGAATTCACCCCTCCACTTT. It codes for CASSSSSPGSNSPLHF.

The V gene is TRBV7-2, the J gene TRBJ2-2, with D unclear. This CDR3 comprises 16 residues. Between the trimmed V and J ends, which lost 1 base and 0 bases, there was a span of 9 bases. In germline, CDR1 is SGHTA, CDR2 FQGNSA. The CDR3 sequence: CASSLGSASNTGELFF. The CDR3 DNA is TGTGCCAGCAGCTTAGGGTCAGCTTCGAACACCGGGGAGCTGTTTTTT.

This sequence joins TRBV6-5 and TRBJ2-7, with 10 bases fitting TRBD1. There are 15 residues in the CDR3. Losses at the gene ends were 0 bases for V and 4 bases for J; bases not matched to a gene: 3. Per germline, CDR1 MNHEY and CDR2 SVGAGI. As DNA, the CDR3 is TGTGCCAGCAGTTACTCGACAGGGGGCAATTACGAGCAGTACTTC. Translating it yields CASSYSTGGNYEQYF.